One and the same sample provided the 18 T cell receptor beta chains below, sequenced in a study of identical twins. TCRdb re-called the 5' RACE reads with MiXCR, one entry per CDR3 protein. The sample contains 450,000 or so distinct CDR3 sequences, approximately 24% of which appear only once. This sample also belongs to another study, concerning T cells expressing NK-cell markers.

Sequenced input: CD4+ T cells sorted from blood. The receptors were sampled from a woman between 18 and 29 years old in good health.

V is TRBV7-9 and J is TRBJ2-3, with 8 bases identical to TRBD2. Germline V gene data show CDR1 as SEHNR and CDR2 as FQNEAQ (reference sequence). There are 15 residues in the CDR3. J gave up 4 bases and V 6 bases, and 9 bases lay outside the gene matches. The CDR3 nucleotides are TGTGCCAGCAGAGCCGGGACTAGATCCCCAGATACGCAGTATTTT. Translated, it gives CASRAGTRSPDTQYF.

The chain joins TRBV12-3 or TRBV12-4 to TRBJ2-2; the D call may be TRBD1 or TRBD2 (5 bases each). The length of the CDR3 is 16 residues. Trimming took 3 bases from V and 0 from J, leaving 11 bases between them. CDR3 loop: CASSLGPGPNTGELFF. Written as DNA, the CDR3 is TGTGCCAGCAGTTTGGGACCGGGACCGAACACCGGGGAGCTGTTTTTT.

V usage is TRBV11-2 and J usage is TRBJ1-2; no firm D call. The germline V and J ends were trimmed by 5 bases and 5 bases, with 6 bases remaining between them. The CDR3 sequence is 11 residues long. CDR1 is SGHAT, CDR2 FQNNGV, per germline. DNA of the CDR3: TGTGCCAGCAGCATGCGTTATGGCTACACCTTC. It yields the protein CASSMRYGYTF.

This clonotype turned up a few times. The chain recombines TRBV20-1 with TRBJ2-4; D may be TRBD1 (5 bases). CDR3 length: 13 amino acids. The V end was cut by 3 bases, the J end by 0 bases, with 6 bases between. CDR1 and CDR2 (germline): DFQATT, SNEGSKA (reference sequence). In DNA, the CDR3 is TGCAGTGCTAGGGACATAGCCAAAAACATTCAGTACTTC. Amino acid sequence: CSARDIAKNIQYF.

This clonotype was observed a few times. The chain uses TRBV7-9 and TRBJ1-6, with TRBD1 matching over 7 bases. Germline V CDR1 and CDR2: SEHNR, FQNEAQ (reference sequence). CDR3 length: 14 amino acids. Unmatched junction bases numbered 3, after V lost 4 bases and J lost 6 bases. CDR3 region: CASSSTGRNSPLHF. CDR3 nucleotides: TGTGCCAGCAGCTCGACAGGGCGTAATTCACCCCTCCACTTT.

In its sample, this clonotype was seen a few times. J is TRBJ2-1 and V is TRBV5-1; 10 bases are a match to TRBD2. The CDR3 has 16 amino acids. Germline values: CDR1 SGHRS, CDR2 YFSETQ. Unmatched junction bases numbered 9, after V lost 0 bases and J lost 9 bases. CDR3 amino acids: CASSLGTSGSGGEQFF. The CDR3 DNA is TGCGCCAGCAGCTTGGGGACTAGCGGAAGCGGGGGTGAGCAGTTCTTC.

The rearrangement uses TRBV20-1 and TRBJ2-7; no clear D. Per the germline V gene, CDR1 is DFQATT and CDR2 is SNEGSKA (reference sequence). The CDR3 length is 13 residues. V gave up 0 bases and J gave up 9 bases, with 15 bases separating them. The CDR3 coding sequence is TGCAGTGCTAGAGATTCCGGCTCTCCGAGGCAGTACTTC. Amino acids: CSARDSGSPRQYF.

The table lists this clonotype with a few counts. V is TRBV18 and J is TRBJ1-2, with D possibly matching TRBD1 (5 bases). V lost 2 bases and J lost 3, with 13 bases in between. The CDR3 covers 15 residues. Germline V lookup: CDR1 KGHSH, CDR2 LQKENI. In DNA form, the CDR3 reads TGTGCCAGCTCACCAGGTTCCGGGACCTACTATGGCTACACCTTC. Encoded protein: CASSPGSGTYYGYTF.

This chain joins TRBV6-1 and TRBJ1-1, with TRBD1 matching over 7 bases. The CDR3 sequence is 12 residues long. J lost 7 bases, V lost 4 bases, and 3 bases had no gene match. Germline CDR1 reads MNHNS; CDR2 reads SASEGT. The CDR3 here is CASSGGQHEAFF. The CDR3 DNA reads as TGTGCCAGCAGTGGGGGACAGCATGAAGCTTTCTTT.

The table lists this clonotype with a few counts. The chain joins TRBV6-1 to TRBJ2-1, with D perhaps matching TRBD1 or TRBD2 (5 bases each). V was cut by 7 bases and J by 8 bases, with 18 bases left in between. The CDR3 sequence is 14 residues long. CDR1 and CDR2 (germline): MNHNS, SASEGT. CDR3 amino acids: CASTTGTWEYEQFF. CDR3 in DNA: TGTGCCAGCACCACCGGGACGTGGGAGTATGAGCAGTTCTTC.

This chain connects TRBV20-1 to TRBJ2-7, with 10 bases matching TRBD2. There are 16 residues in the CDR3. The ends lost 0 bases at V and 1 base at J; junction bases unmatched: 6. Germline V gives CDR1 DFQATT, CDR2 SNEGSKA (reference sequence). This CDR3 reads CSARDRPTSGSYEQYF. The CDR3 DNA reads TGCAGTGCTAGAGATCGTCCGACTAGCGGGTCCTACGAGCAGTACTTC.

A few counts support this clonotype. This chain uses TRBV3-1 with TRBJ2-2; no definite D call. This CDR3 contains 17 residues. Germline V gene sequence: CDR1 LGHDT, CDR2 YNNKEL (reference sequence). The ends were cut back, 3 bases at V and 2 bases at J, with 16 bases in the middle. The CDR3 DNA follows: TGTGCCAGCAGCCATCCGCGAGACTCTTATAACACCGGGGAGCTGTTTTTT. The encoded protein is CASSHPRDSYNTGELFF.

This clonotype was detected only a few times. The chain recombines TRBV5-1 with TRBJ2-3; D is uncertain. This CDR3 comprises 15 residues. Germline CDR1 and CDR2: SGHRS and YFSETQ. V was cut by 3 bases and J by 6 bases, with 17 bases left in between. This CDR3 is CASSSVWAAGDTQYF. The DNA for the CDR3 is TGCGCCAGCAGCTCGGTTTGGGCGGCCGGGGATACGCAGTATTTT.

This clonotype showed up just a few times. The chain uses TRBV20-1 and TRBJ2-3, with D unclear. Trimming removed 5 bases from V and 4 bases from J, with 16 bases in between. The CDR3 consists of 14 residues. Looked up from germline, CDR1 is DFQATT and CDR2 is SNEGSKA (reference sequence). The CDR3 is CSAATRWGADTQYF. CDR3 DNA sequence: TGCAGTGCTGCGACCAGGTGGGGTGCAGATACGCAGTATTTT.

In its sample, this clonotype was seen once. This chain joins TRBV12-3 or TRBV12-4 and TRBJ1-6, with D possibly TRBD1 on 6 matching bases. V shed 5 bases and J shed 9 bases, with 17 bases lying between them. The CDR3 loop spans 15 amino acids. The CDR3, as DNA: TGTGCCAGCAGTCTCCGAACCGGGACAAGTTCACCCCTCCACTTT. This gives the protein CASSLRTGTSSPLHF.

The chain has TRBV10-2 and TRBJ2-7; 10 nucleotides line up with TRBD2. Per germline, CDR1 WSHSY and CDR2 SAAADI. With 7 bases clipped from V and 1 base from J, the junction kept 7 bases outside the gene matches. The CDR3 runs to 15 residues. CDR3 residues: CASTASGRGSYEQYF. The CDR3 DNA reads TGCGCCAGCACCGCCAGCGGGAGGGGGTCCTACGAGCAGTACTTC.

This clonotype occurred a few times. This chain connects TRBV5-5 to TRBJ1-1; no clear D. The CDR3 runs 13 residues. Per the germline V gene, CDR1 is SGHKS and CDR2 is YYEKEE (reference sequence). The germline V and J ends were trimmed by 4 bases and 5 bases, with 12 bases remaining between them. For the CDR3, the DNA is TGTGCCAGCAGCCAGGACCCTACGACTGAAGCTTTCTTT. It codes for CASSQDPTTEAFF.

The chain has TRBV2 and TRBJ2-2; D remains unclear. Germline loops: CDR1 SNHLY, CDR2 FYNNEI. V was shortened by 5 bases and J by 1 base, with 8 bases between the two germline ends. This CDR3 has 14 residues. The CDR3 sequence: CASSIDRNTGELFF. The CDR3 DNA is TGTGCCAGCAGTATCGACCGGAACACCGGGGAGCTGTTTTTT.